Many counts were recorded for the clone carrying this T cell receptor (beta chain). Amplification yielded TCR beta CDR3 regions, with RNA transcripts as the source. During a first-round RT-PCR of the TCR CDR3, the HTBI primer set was used. TCRdb called the multiplex PCR reads again in MiXCR, with one record for every CDR3 protein. The sample has approximately 430,000 distinct CDR3 sequences; around a sixth are singletons. This CDR3 contains 13 residues. Germline V gene sequence: CDR1 MNHEY, CDR2 SMNVEV (reference sequence). Trimming left V 5 bases short and J 5 bases short, with 12 bases between. Calling Graves' hyperthyroidism stable meant ophthalmopathy did not progress within 18 months. Exclusion of a patient resulted from uncontrolled infection, other autoimmune disease, pregnancy or lactation. The data were taken from a study of T cells in Graves' hyperthyroidism and ophthalmopathy.

Sequencing was done on a sample of blood. V usage is TRBV27 and J usage is TRBJ2-5; unclear D gene. The clonotype originates from a woman aged 18-29 years with Graves' hyperthyroidism. This CDR3 reads CASSPSLGETQYF. The CDR3, as DNA: TGTGCCAGCAGTCCCTCGCTCGGGGAGACCCAGTACTTC.